The 27 T cell receptor beta chains listed next were all sequenced from one sample in a study of CD8 T cells in Susac syndrome. Reverse transcription of about 0.5 to 1 ug RNA used random hexamers. Via MiXCR, TCRdb re-called the immunoSEQ multiplex PCR reads, giving one row per CDR3 protein. The repertoire has 130,000 or so distinct CDR3 sequences, 80% to 85% of them found once; the top ten carry roughly 0.5%. Specimen: CD8+ T cells from PBMCs. The receptors here all came from a human donor with multiple sclerosis.

The rearrangement links TRBV24-1 to TRBJ2-5, with 7 bases that match TRBD1. CDR3 length equals 16 residues. Losses at the gene ends were 5 bases for V and 0 bases for J; bases not matched to a gene: 8. Germline V gene data show CDR1 as KGHDR and CDR2 as SFDVKD. The CDR3 sequence is CATSGGTVSYQETQYF. The CDR3 DNA sequence: TGTGCCACCAGTGGGGGGACAGTCTCGTACCAAGAGACCCAGTACTTC.

The chain joins TRBV11-3 to TRBJ1-2; TRBD1 matches at 8 bases. This CDR3 has 17 residues. The germline V gene has CDR1 SGHNT and CDR2 YENEEA. V shed 2 bases, J shed 4 bases, and the junction held 12 bases outside the gene matches. CDR3 DNA: TGTGCCAGCAGCTTAAATCCCCGGACAGGGACCGGCTATGGCTACACCTTC. It codes for CASSLNPRTGTGYGYTF. Variable domain in full (rest from reference TRBV11-3 and TRBJ1-2): EAGVVQSPRYKIIEKKQPVAFWCNPISGHNTLYWYLQNLGQGPELLIRYENEEAVDDSQLPKDRFSAERLKGVDSTLKIQPAELGDSAVYLCASSLNPRTGTGYGYTFGSGTRLTVV.

V is TRBV20-1 and J is TRBJ2-1; D might be TRBD2 (5 bases). This CDR3 contains 18 residues. Germline loops: CDR1 DFQATT, CDR2 SNEGSKA (reference sequence). V lost 3 bases to trimming and J lost 8 bases, with 29 bases between them. CDR3 amino acids: CSASGLLVRARRLDEQFF. CDR3 nucleotides: TGCAGTGCTAGTGGACTGTTGGTAAGGGCCCGGAGGCTCGATGAGCAGTTCTTC.

This chain joins TRBV27 and TRBJ2-1, with TRBD1 matching 10 bases. The junction had 6 bases not matched to a gene; V was cut back by 10 bases and J by 9 bases. The CDR3 is 12 amino acids. Looked up from germline, CDR1 is MNHEY and CDR2 is SMNVEV (reference sequence). This CDR3 is CAIATGGGEQFF. The CDR3 bases are TGTGCCATTGCGACAGGGGGCGGTGAGCAGTTCTTC.

V and J are TRBV25-1 and TRBJ1-4; perhaps TRBD1 as D (6 bases). The V gene lost 4 bases and the J gene lost 0 bases, with 21 bases spanning the gap. This CDR3 region has 19 residues. Germline CDR1 and CDR2: MGHDK and SYGVNS. The CDR3 spells CASSGATGTFLATNEKLFF. In DNA form, the CDR3 reads TGTGCCAGCAGTGGGGCGACAGGTACTTTTTTAGCAACTAATGAAAAACTGTTTTTT.

This sequence joins TRBV4-3 and TRBJ2-1; 7 bases align to TRBD2. Germline CDR1 LGHNA, CDR2 YSLEER. CDR3 length: 16 residues. V lost 0 bases and J lost 6; bases outside the gene matches: 8. The CDR3 DNA is TGCGCCAGCAGCCAAGAGATGAGGGAGCGGGGCAATGAGCAGTTCTTC. This encodes CASSQEMRERGNEQFF.

This chain joins TRBV12-3 or TRBV12-4 and TRBJ1-2; D is ambiguous. The length of the CDR3 is 15 residues. V dropped 5 bases and J dropped 8 bases, with 21 bases sitting between them. CDR3 DNA sequence: TGTGCCAGCAGTCACCCACGAACCAACCCCTTCGGCTACACCTTC. It codes for CASSHPRTNPFGYTF.

The CDR3, as DNA: TGTGCCAGCAGCGAAGTTCCGGGAACTAATGAAAAACTGTTTTTT. Its translation: CASSEVPGTNEKLFF. The chain is built from TRBV9 and TRBJ1-4; D call uncertain. Between the trimmed V and J ends, which lost 3 bases and 1 base, there was a span of 10 bases. The CDR3 loop spans 15 amino acids. Germline V gene lookup returns CDR1 SGDLS and CDR2 YYNGEE.

This clonotype appeared a single time. The chain recombines TRBV15 with TRBJ2-1, with D maybe TRBD2 (5 bases). Deletions cut 1 base from V and 5 bases from J, with 21 bases between. The germline V gene encodes CDR1 LNHNV and CDR2 YYDKDF (reference sequence). The CDR3 totals 18 residues. In nucleotides, the CDR3 is TGTGCCACCAGCAGAGGACCCCTTGGGCGGGCCGGTGACAATGAGCAGTTCTTC. It codes for CATSRGPLGRAGDNEQFF. Full variable domain (missing parts from reference TRBV15 and TRBJ2-1): DAMVIQNPRYQVTQFGKPVTLSCSQTLNHNVMYWYQQKSSQAPKLLFHYYDKDFNNEADTPDNFQSRRPNTSFCFLDIRSPGLGDTAMYLCATSRGPLGRAGDNEQFFGPGTRLTVL.

This sequence joins TRBV7-9 and TRBJ2-7; TRBD2 might be the D (5 bases). Trimming left V 1 base short and J 2 bases short, with 12 bases between. Germline values: CDR1 SEHNR, CDR2 FQNEAQ (reference sequence). This CDR3 spans 15 amino acids. CDR3 DNA sequence: TGTGCCAGCAGCTTAGGATCGTCCGGGACCTACGAGCAGTACTTC. Its protein is CASSLGSSGTYEQYF.

This chain connects TRBV19 to TRBJ1-1; D is uncertain. Germline lookup yields CDR1 LNHDA and CDR2 SQIVND (reference sequence). Trimming took 0 bases from V and 6 from J, leaving 5 bases between them. The CDR3 spans 12 residues. The CDR3 sequence: CASSIDLAEAFF. The CDR3 nucleotides are TGTGCCAGTAGTATAGATCTGGCTGAAGCTTTCTTT.

The rearrangement links TRBV19 to TRBJ2-7; 7 bases agree with TRBD2. The CDR3 loop spans 13 amino acids. After removal of 3 bases from V and 5 bases from J, the junction contained 4 bases not matched to a gene. Germline V lookup: CDR1 LNHDA, CDR2 SQIVND (reference sequence). The CDR3 here is CASSIGGLHEQYF. The CDR3 DNA reads as TGTGCCAGTAGTATCGGGGGGTTGCACGAGCAGTACTTC.

The CDR3 DNA reads TGTGCCAGTAGTGTCACAGGGGGCAATGAAAAACTGTTTTTT. This gives the protein CASSVTGGNEKLFF. The genes are TRBV19 and TRBJ1-4, with 9 bases aligning to TRBD1. The CDR3 runs 14 residues. Germline trimming cut 5 bases from V and 5 bases from J; bases unmatched to any gene: 3. Germline values: CDR1 LNHDA, CDR2 SQIVND (reference sequence).

The rearrangement links TRBV30 to TRBJ1-3; a weak D match, TRBD1 (5 bases). This CDR3 is built from 15 residues. Germline V lookup: CDR1 GTSNPN, CDR2 SVGIG (reference sequence). Trimming removed 3 bases from V and 4 bases from J, with 16 bases in between. CDR3 sequence: CAWRDFGGVGNTIYF. The CDR3 bases are TGTGCCTGGAGGGACTTTGGAGGGGTAGGAAACACCATATATTTT.

The chain uses TRBV28 and TRBJ1-4; D may be TRBD1 (6 bases). Trimming shortened V by 5 bases and J by 5 bases, and 21 bases separated the two germline ends. Germline CDR1 reads MDHEN; CDR2 reads SYDVKM. This CDR3 spans 17 amino acids. This CDR3 reads CASSLDTGWERNEKLFF. The CDR3 DNA is TGTGCCAGCAGTCTCGACACAGGGTGGGAAAGGAATGAAAAACTGTTTTTT.

This clonotype came up once. This chain joins TRBV18 and TRBJ1-5; D gene unclear. Germline V lookup: CDR1 KGHSH, CDR2 LQKENI. Deletions cut 3 bases from V and 5 bases from J, with 11 bases between. This CDR3 region has 14 residues. CDR3 sequence (DNA): TGTGCCAGCTCACCGGGCGGCAGGCATCAGCCCCAGCATTTT. Translated: CASSPGGRHQPQHF.

The rearrangement uses TRBV12-3 or TRBV12-4 and TRBJ2-3; D uncertain. The CDR3 spans 15 residues. V was cut by 1 base and J by 0 bases, with 8 bases left in between. CDR3 coding DNA: TGTGCCAGCAGTTTAGAAGATCGGAGCACAGATACGCAGTATTTT. It codes for CASSLEDRSTDTQYF.

This chain uses TRBV5-1 with TRBJ1-1; the D is unclear. The V and J ends lost 4 bases and 3 bases respectively, with 13 bases between them. The V gene's germline CDR1 is SGHRS and CDR2 YFSETQ. CDR3 length: 14 amino acids. CDR3 DNA: TGCGCCAGCAGCCTTCGCCAGACGCACACTGAAGCTTTCTTT. Translating gives CASSLRQTHTEAFF.

This clonotype appeared a few times. The chain carries TRBV7-9 and TRBJ1-1; D unresolved. V was shortened by 5 bases and J by 7 bases, with 14 bases between the two germline ends. Germline V gene sequence: CDR1 SEHNR, CDR2 FQNEAQ (reference sequence). The CDR3 is 13 residues long. CDR3 bases: TGTGCCAGCAGCCGGAGTATGAGTGATGAAGCTTTCTTT. It specifies CASSRSMSDEAFF.

This clonotype showed up just a few times. V usage is TRBV7-9 and J usage is TRBJ2-2, with TRBD1 matching 7 bases. The length of the CDR3 is 14 residues. J lost 3 bases, V lost 7 bases, and 5 bases had no gene match. Germline V lookup: CDR1 SEHNR, CDR2 FQNEAQ (reference sequence). CDR3 in DNA: TGTGCCAGCAACACAGGGGTCGACACCGGGGAGCTGTTTTTT. It codes for CASNTGVDTGELFF.

The rearrangement uses TRBV18 and TRBJ2-3; D is possibly TRBD2 (5 bases). CDR1 and CDR2 from the germline V gene are KGHSH and LQKENI. This CDR3 is built from 16 residues. Trimming left V 2 bases short and J 0 bases short, with 12 bases between. As DNA, the CDR3 is TGTGCCAGCTCACCAAACCGGGGTAGAAGCACAGATACGCAGTATTTT. Translated: CASSPNRGRSTDTQYF. The variable domain in full, completed from reference TRBV18 and TRBJ2-3, reads NAGVMQNPRHLVRRRGQEARLRCSPMKGHSHVYWYRQLPEEGLKFMVYLQKENIIDESGMPKERFSAEFPKEGPSILRIQQVVRGDSAAYFCASSPNRGRSTDTQYFGPGTRLTVL.

This chain joins TRBV3-1 and TRBJ2-2, with TRBD1 matching 7 bases. The junction had 9 bases not matched to a gene; V was cut back by 4 bases and J by 4 bases. Germline V gene lookup returns CDR1 LGHDT and CDR2 YNNKEL (reference sequence). The CDR3 totals 16 residues. The CDR3 region has the DNA TGTGCCAGCAGCCCAAACAGGGGAAGGGGCACCGGGGAGCTGTTTTTT. Its protein product is CASSPNRGRGTGELFF.

The chain carries TRBV2 and TRBJ2-5; the match to TRBD2 covers 8 bases. The CDR3 contains 15 residues. V lost 2 bases, J lost 5 bases, and 7 bases stayed unmatched. Germline-derived CDR1 and CDR2 are SNHLY and FYNNEI. The chain's CDR3 is CASSESPGGLETQYF. The CDR3 DNA follows: TGTGCCAGCAGTGAAAGCCCGGGGGGGCTGGAGACCCAGTACTTC.

V is TRBV7-9 and J is TRBJ1-1, with D uncertain. The CDR3 spans 17 residues. Germline loops: CDR1 SEHNR, CDR2 FQNEAQ (reference sequence). Trimming took off 1 base at V and 3 bases at J, with 18 bases between the two ends. In DNA, the CDR3 is TGTGCCAGCAGCTTAGTTCTGGGGTGGAGCATGGACACTGAAGCTTTCTTT. The encoded protein is CASSLVLGWSMDTEAFF.

There are a few counts of this clonotype. V gene TRBV6-1 combines with J gene TRBJ1-5; unclear D gene. This CDR3 is 12 amino acids long. Germline V gene sequence: CDR1 MNHNS, CDR2 SASEGT. V lost 5 bases to trimming and J lost 6 bases, with 8 bases between them. CDR3 sequence: CASSPEGQPQHF. CDR3 nucleotide sequence: TGTGCCAGCAGTCCCGAGGGTCAGCCCCAGCATTTT.

This clonotype was seen a handful of times. J is TRBJ2-7 and V is TRBV5-1, with D perhaps TRBD1 (6 bases). Germline loops: CDR1 SGHRS, CDR2 YFSETQ. There are 14 residues in the CDR3. Trimming pared 4 bases from V and 3 bases from J, leaving 14 bases between. For the CDR3, the DNA is TGCGCCAGCAGCCTAACTAGGGGGAACTACGAGCAGTACGTC. It yields the protein CASSLTRGNYEQYV.

The gene calls are TRBV5-1 and TRBJ2-7; 11 positions agree with TRBD1. The CDR3 sequence is 19 residues long. Germline loops: CDR1 SGHRS, CDR2 YFSETQ. Trimming took 4 bases from V and 6 from J; bases not matched to a gene: 21. The chain's CDR3 is CASSDHPWTGGDLGSEQYF. The CDR3 region has the DNA TGCGCCAGCAGCGACCATCCTTGGACAGGGGGCGATTTAGGGAGCGAGCAGTACTTC.